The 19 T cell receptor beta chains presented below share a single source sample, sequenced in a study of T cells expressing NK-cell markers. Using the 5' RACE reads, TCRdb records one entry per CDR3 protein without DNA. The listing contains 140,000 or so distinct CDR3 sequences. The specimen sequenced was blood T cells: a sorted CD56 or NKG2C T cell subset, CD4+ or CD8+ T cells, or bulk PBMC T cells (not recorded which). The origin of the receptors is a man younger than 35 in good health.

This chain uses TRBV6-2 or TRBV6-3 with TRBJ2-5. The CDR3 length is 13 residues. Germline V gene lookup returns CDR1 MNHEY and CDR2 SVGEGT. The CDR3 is CASRLTPQETQYF.

The CDR3 is CASMDRSGSVRELFF. The chain joins TRBV6-1 to TRBJ2-2; TCRdb proposes TRBD2, but this gene call is untestable without DNA. This CDR3 is built from 15 residues. CDR1 and CDR2 from the germline V gene are MNHNS and SASEGT.

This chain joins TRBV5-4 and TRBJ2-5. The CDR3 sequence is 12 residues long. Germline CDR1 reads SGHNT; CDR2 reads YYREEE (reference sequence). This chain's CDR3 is CASSLEQETQYF.

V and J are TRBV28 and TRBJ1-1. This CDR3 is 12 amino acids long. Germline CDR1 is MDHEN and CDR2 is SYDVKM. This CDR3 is CASSQQGAEAFF.

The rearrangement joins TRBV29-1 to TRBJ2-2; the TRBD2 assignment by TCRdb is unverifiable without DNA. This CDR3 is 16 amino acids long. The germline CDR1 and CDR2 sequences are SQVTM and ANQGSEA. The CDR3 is CSVEAGLGGEGGELFF.

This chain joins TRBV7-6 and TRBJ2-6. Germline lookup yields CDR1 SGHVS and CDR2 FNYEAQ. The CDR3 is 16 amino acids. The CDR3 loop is CASSPSTDSGANVLTF. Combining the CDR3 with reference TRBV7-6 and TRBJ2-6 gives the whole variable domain GAGVSQSPRYKVTKRGQDVALRCDPISGHVSLYWYRQALGQGPEFLTYFNYEAQQDKSGLPNDRFSAERPEGSISTLTIQRTEQRDSAMYRCASSPSTDSGANVLTFGAGSRLTVL.

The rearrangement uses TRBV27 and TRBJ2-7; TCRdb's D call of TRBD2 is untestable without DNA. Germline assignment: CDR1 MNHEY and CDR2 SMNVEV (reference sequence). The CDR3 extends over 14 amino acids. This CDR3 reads CASSLSRGSYEQYF.

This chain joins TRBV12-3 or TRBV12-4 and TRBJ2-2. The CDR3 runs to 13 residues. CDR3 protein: CASSLVAGGELFF.

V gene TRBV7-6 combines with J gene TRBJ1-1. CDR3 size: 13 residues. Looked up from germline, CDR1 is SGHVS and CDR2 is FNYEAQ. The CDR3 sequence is CASSFSPNTEAFF.

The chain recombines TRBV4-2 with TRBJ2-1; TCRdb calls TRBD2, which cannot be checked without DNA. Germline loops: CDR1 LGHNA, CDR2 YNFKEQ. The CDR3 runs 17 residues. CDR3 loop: CASSQDSLAGAYNEQFF.

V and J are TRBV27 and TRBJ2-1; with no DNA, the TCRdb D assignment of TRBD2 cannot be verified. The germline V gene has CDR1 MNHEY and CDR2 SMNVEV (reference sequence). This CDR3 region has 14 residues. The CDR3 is CAIMDGGRSGEQFF.

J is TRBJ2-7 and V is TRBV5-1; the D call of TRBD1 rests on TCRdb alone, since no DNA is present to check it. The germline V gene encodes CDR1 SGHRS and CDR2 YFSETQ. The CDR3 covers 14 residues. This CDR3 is CASSLGGGPYEQYF.

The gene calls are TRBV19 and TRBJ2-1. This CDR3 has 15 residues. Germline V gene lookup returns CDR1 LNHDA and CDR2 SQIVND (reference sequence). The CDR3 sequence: CASKEERSSYNEQFF.

The CDR3 here is CSASDGTEAFF. V and J are TRBV20-1 and TRBJ1-1. Germline loops: CDR1 DFQATT, CDR2 SNEGSKA (reference sequence). The CDR3 loop spans 11 amino acids.

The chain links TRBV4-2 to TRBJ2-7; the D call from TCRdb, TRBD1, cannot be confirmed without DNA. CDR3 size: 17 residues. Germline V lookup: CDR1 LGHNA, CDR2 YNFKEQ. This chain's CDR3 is CASSQEVLGLSSYEQYF.

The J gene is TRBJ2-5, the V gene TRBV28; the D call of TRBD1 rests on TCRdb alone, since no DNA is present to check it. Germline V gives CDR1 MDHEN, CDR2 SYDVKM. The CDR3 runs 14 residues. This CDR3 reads CASSFRDRDETQYF.

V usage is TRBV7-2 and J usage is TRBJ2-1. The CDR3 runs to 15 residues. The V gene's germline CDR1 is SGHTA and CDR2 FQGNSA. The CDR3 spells CASSLAHHTYNEQFF. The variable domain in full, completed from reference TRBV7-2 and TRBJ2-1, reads GAGVSQSPSNKVTEKGKDVELRCDPISGHTALYWYRQSLGQGLEFLIYFQGNSAPDKSGLPSDRFSAERTGGSVSTLTIQRTQQEDSAVYLCASSLAHHTYNEQFFGPGTRLTVL.

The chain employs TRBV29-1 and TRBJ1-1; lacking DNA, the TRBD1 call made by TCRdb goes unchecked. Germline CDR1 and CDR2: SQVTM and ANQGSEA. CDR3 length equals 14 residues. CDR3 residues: CSVGGNGGDTEAFF.

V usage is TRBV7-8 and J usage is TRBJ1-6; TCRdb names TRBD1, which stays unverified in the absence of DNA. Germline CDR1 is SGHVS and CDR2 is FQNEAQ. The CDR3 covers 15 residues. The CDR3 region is CASSPGQQYNSPLHF.